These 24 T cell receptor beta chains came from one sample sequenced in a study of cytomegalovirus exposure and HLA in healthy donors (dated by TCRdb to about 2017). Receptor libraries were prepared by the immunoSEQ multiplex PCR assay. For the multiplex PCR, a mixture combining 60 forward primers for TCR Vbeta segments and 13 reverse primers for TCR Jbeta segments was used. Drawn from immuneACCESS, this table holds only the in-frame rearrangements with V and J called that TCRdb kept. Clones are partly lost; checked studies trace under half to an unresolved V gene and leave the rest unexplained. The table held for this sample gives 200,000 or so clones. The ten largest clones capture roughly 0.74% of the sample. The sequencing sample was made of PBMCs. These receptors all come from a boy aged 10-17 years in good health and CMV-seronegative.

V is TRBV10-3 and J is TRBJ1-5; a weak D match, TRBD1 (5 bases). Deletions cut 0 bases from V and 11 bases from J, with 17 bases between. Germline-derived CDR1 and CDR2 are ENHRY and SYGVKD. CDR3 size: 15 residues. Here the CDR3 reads CAISESAGPRLSQHF. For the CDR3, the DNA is TGTGCCATCAGTGAGTCCGCGGGGCCCCGGTTGTCCCAGCATTTT.

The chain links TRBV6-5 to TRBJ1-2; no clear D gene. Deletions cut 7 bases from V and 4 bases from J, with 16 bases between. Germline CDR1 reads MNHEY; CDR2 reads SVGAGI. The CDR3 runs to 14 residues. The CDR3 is CASTKRGGFYGYTF. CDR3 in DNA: TGTGCCAGCACCAAACGGGGAGGTTTCTATGGCTACACCTTC.

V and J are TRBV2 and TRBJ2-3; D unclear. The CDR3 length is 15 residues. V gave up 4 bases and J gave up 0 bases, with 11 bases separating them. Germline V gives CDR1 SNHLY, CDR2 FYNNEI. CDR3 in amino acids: CASSAQALSTDTQYF. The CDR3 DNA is TGTGCCAGCAGTGCGCAAGCGCTAAGCACAGATACGCAGTATTTT.

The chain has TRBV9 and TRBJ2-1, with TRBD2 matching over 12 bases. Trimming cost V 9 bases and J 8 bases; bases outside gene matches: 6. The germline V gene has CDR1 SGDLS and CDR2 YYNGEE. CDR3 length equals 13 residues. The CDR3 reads CATSSGGADEQFF. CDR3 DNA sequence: TGTGCCACCTCTAGCGGGGGGGCGGATGAGCAGTTCTTC. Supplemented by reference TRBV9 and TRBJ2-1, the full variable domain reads DSGVTQTPKHLITATGQRVTLRCSPRSGDLSVYWYQQSLDQGLQFLIQYYNGEERAKGNILERFSAQQFPDLHSELNLSSLELGDSALYFCATSSGGADEQFFGPGTRLTVL.

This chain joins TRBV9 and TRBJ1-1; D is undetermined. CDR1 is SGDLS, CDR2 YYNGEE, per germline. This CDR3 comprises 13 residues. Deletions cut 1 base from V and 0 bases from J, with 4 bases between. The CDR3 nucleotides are TGTGCCAGCAGCGTACTCCTGAACACTGAAGCTTTCTTT. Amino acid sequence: CASSVLLNTEAFF.

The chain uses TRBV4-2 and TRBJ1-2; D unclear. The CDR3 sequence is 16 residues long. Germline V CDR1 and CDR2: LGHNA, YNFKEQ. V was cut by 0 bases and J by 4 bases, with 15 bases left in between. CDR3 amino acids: CASSQDYGQASYGYTF. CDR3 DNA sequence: TGTGCCAGCAGCCAAGATTATGGGCAGGCTTCCTATGGCTACACCTTC.

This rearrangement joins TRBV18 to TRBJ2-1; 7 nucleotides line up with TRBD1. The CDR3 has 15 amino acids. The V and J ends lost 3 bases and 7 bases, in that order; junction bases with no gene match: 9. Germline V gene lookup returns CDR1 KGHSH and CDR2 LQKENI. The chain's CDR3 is CASSPFGTVVNEQFF. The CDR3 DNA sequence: TGTGCCAGCTCACCCTTTGGGACAGTGGTTAATGAGCAGTTCTTC.

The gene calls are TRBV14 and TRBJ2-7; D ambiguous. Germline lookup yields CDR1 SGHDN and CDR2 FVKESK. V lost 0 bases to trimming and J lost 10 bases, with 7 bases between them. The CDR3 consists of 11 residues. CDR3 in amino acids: CASSQESLQYF. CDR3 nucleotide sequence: TGTGCCAGCAGCCAAGAAAGCCTCCAGTACTTC.

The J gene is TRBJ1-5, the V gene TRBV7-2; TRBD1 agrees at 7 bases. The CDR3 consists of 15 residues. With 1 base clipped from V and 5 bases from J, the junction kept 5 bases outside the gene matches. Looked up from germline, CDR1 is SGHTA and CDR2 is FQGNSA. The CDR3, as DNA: TGTGCCAGCAGCTTAGGCTCAGGGGGGTATCAGCCCCAGCATTTT. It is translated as CASSLGSGGYQPQHF.

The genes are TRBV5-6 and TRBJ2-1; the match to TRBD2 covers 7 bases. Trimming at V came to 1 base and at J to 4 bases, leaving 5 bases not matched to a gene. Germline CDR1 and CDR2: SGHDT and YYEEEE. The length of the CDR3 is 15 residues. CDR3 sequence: CASSLQPSGYNEQFF. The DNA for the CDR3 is TGTGCCAGCAGCTTGCAACCTAGCGGATACAATGAGCAGTTCTTC.

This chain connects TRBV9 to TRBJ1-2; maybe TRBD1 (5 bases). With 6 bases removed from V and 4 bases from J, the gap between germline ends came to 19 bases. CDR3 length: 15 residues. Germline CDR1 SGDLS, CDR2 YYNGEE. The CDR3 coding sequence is TGTGCCAGCACCTTCAGCCACGCAGGGTCCTATGGCTACACCTTC. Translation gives CASTFSHAGSYGYTF.

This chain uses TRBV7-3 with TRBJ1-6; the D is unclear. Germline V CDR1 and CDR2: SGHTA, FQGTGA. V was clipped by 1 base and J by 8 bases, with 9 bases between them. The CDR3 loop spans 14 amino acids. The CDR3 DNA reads TGTGCCAGCAGCTTAATGCCCGGGGATTCACCCCTCCACTTT. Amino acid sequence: CASSLMPGDSPLHF.

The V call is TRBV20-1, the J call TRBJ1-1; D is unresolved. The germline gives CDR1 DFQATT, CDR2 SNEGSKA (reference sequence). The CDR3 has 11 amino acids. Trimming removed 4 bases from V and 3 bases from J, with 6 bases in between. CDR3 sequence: CSATTDTEAFF. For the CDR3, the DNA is TGCAGTGCTACTACAGACACTGAAGCTTTCTTT.

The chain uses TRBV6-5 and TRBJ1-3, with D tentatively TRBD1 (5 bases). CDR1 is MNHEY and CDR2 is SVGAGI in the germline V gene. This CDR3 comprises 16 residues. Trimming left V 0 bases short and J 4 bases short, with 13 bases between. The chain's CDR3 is CASSYSGQFLGNTIYF. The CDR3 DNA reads TGTGCCAGCAGTTACTCGGGGCAGTTCTTGGGAAACACCATATATTTT.

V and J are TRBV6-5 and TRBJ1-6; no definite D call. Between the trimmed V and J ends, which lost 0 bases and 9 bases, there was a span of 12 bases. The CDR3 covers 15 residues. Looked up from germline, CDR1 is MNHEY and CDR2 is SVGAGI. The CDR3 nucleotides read TGTGCCAGCAGTTACTCGGCTGTCAACCGTTCACCCCTCCACTTT. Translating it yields CASSYSAVNRSPLHF.

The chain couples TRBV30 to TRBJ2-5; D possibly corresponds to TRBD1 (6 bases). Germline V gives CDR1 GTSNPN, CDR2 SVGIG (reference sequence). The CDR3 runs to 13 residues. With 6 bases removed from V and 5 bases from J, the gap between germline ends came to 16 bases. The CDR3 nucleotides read TGTGCCTGTGGTTTGAGGGGGAAGGAGACCCAGTACTTC. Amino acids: CACGLRGKETQYF.

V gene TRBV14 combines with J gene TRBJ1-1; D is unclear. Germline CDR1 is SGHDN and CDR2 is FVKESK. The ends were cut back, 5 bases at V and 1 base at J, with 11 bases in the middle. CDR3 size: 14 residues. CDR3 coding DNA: TGTGCCAGCAGCAAGCGACCGGAGAACACTGAAGCTTTCTTT. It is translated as CASSKRPENTEAFF.

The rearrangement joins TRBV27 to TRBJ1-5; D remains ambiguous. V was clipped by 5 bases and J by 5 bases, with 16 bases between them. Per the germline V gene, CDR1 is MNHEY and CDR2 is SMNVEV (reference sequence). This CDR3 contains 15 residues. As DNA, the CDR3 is TGTGCCAGCAGTCCCTCAGCCTGGCAGGATCAGCCCCAGCATTTT. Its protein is CASSPSAWQDQPQHF.

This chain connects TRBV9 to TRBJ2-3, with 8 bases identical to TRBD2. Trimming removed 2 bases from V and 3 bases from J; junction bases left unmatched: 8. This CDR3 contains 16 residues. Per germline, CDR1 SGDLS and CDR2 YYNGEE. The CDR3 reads CASSVSGVAKTDTQYF. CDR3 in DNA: TGTGCCAGCAGCGTTAGCGGGGTAGCTAAAACAGATACGCAGTATTTT.

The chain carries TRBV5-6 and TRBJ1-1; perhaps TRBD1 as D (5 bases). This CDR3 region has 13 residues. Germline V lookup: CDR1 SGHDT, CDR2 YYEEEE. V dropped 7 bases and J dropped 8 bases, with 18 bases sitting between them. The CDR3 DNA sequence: TGTGCCAGCTGCCCCGAGCGGGACGGGGAAGCTTTCTTT. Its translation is CASCPERDGEAFF. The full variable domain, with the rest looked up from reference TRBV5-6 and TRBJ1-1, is DAGVTQSPTHLIKTRGQQVTLRCSPKSGHDTVSWYQQALGQGPQFIFQYYEEEERQRGNFPDRFSGHQFPNYSSELNVNALLLGDSALYLCASCPERDGEAFFGQGTRLTVV.

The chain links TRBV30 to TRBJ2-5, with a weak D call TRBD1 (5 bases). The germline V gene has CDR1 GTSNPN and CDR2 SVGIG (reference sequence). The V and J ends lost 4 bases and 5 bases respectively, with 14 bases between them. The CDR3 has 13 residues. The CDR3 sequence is CAWTGKVRETQYF. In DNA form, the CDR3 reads TGTGCCTGGACAGGGAAGGTTCGGGAGACCCAGTACTTC.

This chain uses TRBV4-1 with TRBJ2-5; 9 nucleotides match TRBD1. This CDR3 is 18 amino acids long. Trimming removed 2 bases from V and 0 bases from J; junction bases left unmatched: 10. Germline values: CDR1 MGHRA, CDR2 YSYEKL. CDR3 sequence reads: CASSQKKPGQGNQETQYF. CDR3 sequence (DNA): TGCGCCAGCAGCCAAAAAAAACCGGGACAGGGAAACCAAGAGACCCAGTACTTC.

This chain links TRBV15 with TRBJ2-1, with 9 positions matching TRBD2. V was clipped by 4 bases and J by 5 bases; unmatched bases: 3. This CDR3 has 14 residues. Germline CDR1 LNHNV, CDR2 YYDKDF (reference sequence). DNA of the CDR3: TGTGCCACCAGCATCGCTAGCGGGGACAATGAGCAGTTCTTC. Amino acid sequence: CATSIASGDNEQFF.

The CDR3 reads CASSLAGAGQGSEQFF. The CDR3 DNA sequence: TGTGCCAGCAGCTTAGCTGGAGCGGGGCAGGGGAGTGAGCAGTTCTTC. The chain carries TRBV7-8 and TRBJ2-1; TRBD2 might be the D (7 bases). The CDR3 is 16 residues long. The germline gives CDR1 SGHVS, CDR2 FQNEAQ. Deletions cut 0 bases from V and 9 bases from J, with 18 bases between.